This record covers a single T cell receptor beta chain. Its antigen is currently not known. Per-base qualities were not stored, and no clone one base away is much larger. The data stem from a study of beta chain features in type 1 diabetes (dated by TCRdb to the late 2010s). Broadly, across the study: Patients and healthy donors did not differ in mean age, gender distribution, total cell number or subset yield. A total of over 95,000,000 sorted cells were examined across all samples, and RNA yield correlated strongly with the number of cells per subset. The study compared the TCRB repertoires of sorted circulating CD4+ T cell subsets in recently diagnosed type 1 diabetes patients with those in matched healthy donors. Whereas all 30 or so donors provided naive and central memory subsets, regulatory and stem cell-like memory subsets were isolated from just 8 patients and about 8 healthy donors. General conclusions and limits of the study: At VDJ recombination sites, type 1 diabetes patients had fewer insertions and more deleted nucleotides, which implies abnormalities in thymic rearrangement. PCR may preferentially amplify shorter templates, but because patient and control samples were amplified and corrected together, any resulting skew would affect both groups equally. Naive, central memory and regulatory TCRB repertoires appeared to be more alike among patients than among healthy donors. Type 1 diabetes patients showed a moderate but significant shortening of TCRB CDR3 length in all four CD4+ subsets. Because small numbers of individuals were included in the HLA sub-analyses, any influence of HLA type on TCRB rearrangement was left unresolved. Because cDNA was sequenced instead of genomic DNA, activated cells with high expression could be over-represented, although the groups did not differ in activation or CD3 levels.

The entire amount of isolated RNA was reverse transcribed using the High Capacity cDNA Reverse Transcription Kit, so the sequenced TCRB transcripts were expressed ones. Deep immunoSEQ sequencing was applied to naive, central memory and regulatory T cell samples, giving an average of roughly 3.5 million total reads per sample. After sorted cells were lysed in RLT buffer, RNA was extracted with DNase-treated RNeasy Micro or Mini kits, with the choice depending on cell number. To prevent cross-contamination, every cell subset was processed on its own, while patient and healthy donor samples were processed together. The immunoSEQ multiplex PCR was used to amplify TCRB sequences from cDNA, generating 87-bp fragments that spanned the CDR3 region. Amplicons were sequenced on the Illumina HiSeq platform. Regarding the original processing steps: Synthetic template baselines were used to correct PCR bias computationally, reads within Hamming distance 2 were collapsed together, and singletons that could not be merged were discarded. Reads were aligned against IMGT to assign V, D and J genes, CDR3 length and insertions or deletions at six rearrangement sites. Within each subset, clonotype counts were normalized to sorted cell number, and only after that were true diversity and Gini coefficients computed with the tcR R package. The overlap coefficient, calculated on TCRB nucleotide sequences, was used to quantify repertoire sharing. Out-of-frame TCRB sequences from naive cells were analyzed as a proxy for the pre-selection repertoire. This is the immuneACCESS table as TCRdb keeps it, with only in-frame sequences that have V and J called. A part of the clones is gone; compared with another copy, unresolved V genes explain less than half, and the rest is unexplained. The DNA was the basis for D and trimming; V, J and clone size are from that table. This sample comprises about half a million clones, more than 9.5% of them detected only once. The ten largest clones add up to 0.035% to 0.05% of the sample.

Each donor gave one peripheral blood draw, averaging about 100 mL, which was collected into heparinised tubes. A BD FACSAria II and a panel including CD45RO, CCR7, CD25, CD127, CD95 and CD27 were used to sort naive, central memory, regulatory and stem cell-like memory CD4+ T cells. Every sorted population had a purity above 95%. PBMCs were separated immediately by Lymphoprep density gradient centrifugation and were stained directly, without being cultured. So that batch effects would be minimized, each experiment stained and sorted samples in pairs, pairing one healthy donor with one patient. Reading the germline V gene (reference sequence) gives CDR1 SEHNR and CDR2 FQNEAQ. Its CDR3 holds 15 amino acids, cysteine through phenylalanine. The DNA shown is the 45-base CDR3, in frame from base 1. At the junction V is shortened by 5 bases and J by 1 base, with 9 bases in between.

Specimen: naive CD4+ T cells from blood. What this sample's cell subset or site label stands for: true naive CD4+ T cells. The sequence came from a woman aged 18-29 years in good health. The chain uses TRBV7-9 and TRBJ2-6; confidence is insufficient to name the D gene. The DNA is TGTGCCAGCAGCGTTTGGGGTTCTGGGGCCAACGTCCTGACTTTC. Its product reads: CASSVWGSGANVLTF.